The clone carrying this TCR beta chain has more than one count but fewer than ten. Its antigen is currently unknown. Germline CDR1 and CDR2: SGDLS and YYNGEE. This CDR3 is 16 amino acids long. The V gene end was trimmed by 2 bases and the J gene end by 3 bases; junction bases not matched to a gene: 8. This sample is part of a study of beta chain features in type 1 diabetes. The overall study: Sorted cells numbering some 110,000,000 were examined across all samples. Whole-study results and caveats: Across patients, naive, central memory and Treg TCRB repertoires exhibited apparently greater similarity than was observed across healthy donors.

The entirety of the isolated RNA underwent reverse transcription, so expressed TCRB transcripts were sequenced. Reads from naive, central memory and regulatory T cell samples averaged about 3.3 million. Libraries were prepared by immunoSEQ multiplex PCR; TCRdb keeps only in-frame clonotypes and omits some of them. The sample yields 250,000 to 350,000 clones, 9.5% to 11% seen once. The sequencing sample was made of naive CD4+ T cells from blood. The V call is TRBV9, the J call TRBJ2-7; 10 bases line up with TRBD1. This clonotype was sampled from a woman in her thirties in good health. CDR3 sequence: CASSVDGQGVFYEQYF. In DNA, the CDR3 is TGTGCCAGCAGCGTCGATGGACAGGGGGTGTTCTACGAGCAGTACTTC.